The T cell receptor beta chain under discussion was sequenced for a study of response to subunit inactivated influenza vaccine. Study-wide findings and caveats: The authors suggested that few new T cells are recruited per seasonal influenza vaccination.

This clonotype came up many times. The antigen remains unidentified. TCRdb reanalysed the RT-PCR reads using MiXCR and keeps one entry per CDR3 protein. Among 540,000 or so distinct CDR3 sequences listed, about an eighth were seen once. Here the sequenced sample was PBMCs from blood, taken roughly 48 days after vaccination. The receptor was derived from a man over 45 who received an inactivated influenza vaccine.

The CDR3 loop is CASSPSGEQFF. The CDR3 nucleotides are TGTGCCAGCAGTCCCTCAGGAGAGCAGTTCTTC. This chain uses TRBV12-3 or TRBV12-4 with TRBJ2-1; no clear D gene. This CDR3 has 11 residues. The V end lost 5 bases, the J end lost 10 bases, and 9 bases lay between the germline ends.